These T cell receptor beta chains were read from a single sample in a study of technical replicates of blood from a handful of donors. Libraries were prepared by immunoSEQ multiplex PCR; TCRdb keeps only in-frame clonotypes and omits some of them. This table has about 73,000 clones, 85% to 95% appearing once. Sequencing input: PBMCs. The receptors stem from a human donor in good health. Some clones in this sample may be carry-over from other donors' samples. Both conserved end residues are part of each CDR3. A D gene is named only where the DNA matches it firmly. Expanded clones are given a class, and other clones once, few, many or no size at all.

V	J	D	size	DNA	CDR3
TRBV19	TRBJ2-1	-	-	TGTGCCAGTAACGACGGGAGTAACTACAATGAGCAGTTCTTC	CASNDGSNYNEQFF
TRBV4-3	TRBJ1-2	TRBD1	-	TGCGCCAGCAGCCGATCGACAGGGGGGGATGGCTACACCTTC	CASSRSTGGDGYTF
TRBV10-3	TRBJ1-2	TRBD1	-	TGTGCCATACGGTGGACCGGGACAGCTACCTATGGCTACACCTTC	CAIRWTGTATYGYTF
TRBV14	TRBJ2-7	TRBD1	once	TGTGCCAGCAGCCAAGGCTGGGTCCGACAGGGCTACGAGCAGTACTTC	CASSQGWVRQGYEQYF
TRBV4-3	TRBJ2-7	-	-	TGCGCCAGCAGCCAAGACGGGGTCTACGGGTACGAGCAGTACTTC	CASSQDGVYGYEQYF
TRBV28	TRBJ1-2	TRBD1	-	TGTGCCAGCAGTTCACCGGGACAGGGGTTCTATGGCTACACCTTC	CASSSPGQGFYGYTF
TRBV29-1	TRBJ1-1	-	-	TGCAGCGCCCGGGTAGGCGCCCGCGAAGCTTTCTTT	CSARVGAREAFF
TRBV10-2	TRBJ2-7	-	-	TGCGCCAGCAGTGACCCGGGACAACCCGGCTCCTACGAGCAGTACTTC	CASSDPGQPGSYEQYF
TRBV11-3	TRBJ2-7	-	-	TGTGCCAGCAGCCCGGATGGGTCGGGCGAGCAGTACTTC	CASSPDGSGEQYF
TRBV30	TRBJ1-1	TRBD1	-	TGTGCCTGGAGCGGGACAGACATTGAAGCTTTCTTT	CAWSGTDIEAFF
TRBV29-1	TRBJ2-5	-	-	TGCAGCGTTGAAGACCCGGACAGATCCGCGGCCCAGTACTTC	CSVEDPDRSAAQYF
TRBV15	TRBJ2-7	-	-	TGTGCCACCAGCAGAGGTCAAGGAGGGGGCTGGTACGAGCAGTACTTC	CATSRGQGGGWYEQYF
TRBV4-1	TRBJ2-3	TRBD2	-	TGCGCCAGCAGCCGCGATCAGACTAGCAGAAGCACAGATACGCAGTATTTT	CASSRDQTSRSTDTQYF
TRBV15	TRBJ1-4	TRBD1	once	TGTGCCACCAGCAGGACAGGGGGTAATGATGAAAAACTGTTTTTT	CATSRTGGNDEKLFF
TRBV7-9	TRBJ1-1	-	-	TGTGCCAGCAGCTTAGGCAGGGTCCCGAGGAACACTGAAGCTTTCTTT	CASSLGRVPRNTEAFF
TRBV11-2	TRBJ2-2	TRBD1	few	TGTGCCAGCAGCTTACTAAGACAGGGCGTCACCGGGGAGCTGTTTTTT	CASSLLRQGVTGELFF
TRBV4-2	TRBJ2-7	-	-	TGTGCCAGCAGCCTCGGACTTGGGGTTCACTCCGAGCAGTACTTC	CASSLGLGVHSEQYF
TRBV7-3	TRBJ2-2	-	-	TGTGCCAGCAGCCCTAGGGGGGGGCAGAACACCGGGGAGCTGTTTTTT	CASSPRGGQNTGELFF
TRBV6-9	TRBJ2-5	TRBD2	-	TGTGCCAGCAGTCGGGGAGGGATTGATTATCAAGAGACCCAGTACTTC	CASSRGGIDYQETQYF
TRBV5-1	TRBJ2-1	TRBD1	-	TGCGCCAGCAGCTCCCAGGACAGGGGGCTTTACAATGAGCAGTTCTTC	CASSSQDRGLYNEQFF
TRBV6-5	TRBJ1-2	-	-	TGTGCCAGCAGTTACTCGACGTCGGGGGGCTACACCTTC	CASSYSTSGGYTF
TRBV29-1	TRBJ1-1	-	-	TGCAGCGTTGTCAGGGTATTGAACACTGAAGCTTTCTTT	CSVVRVLNTEAFF
TRBV7-3	TRBJ2-7	TRBD2	-	TGTGCCAGCAGCTTGTTTTCTGTGGTGGGAGCGGGAGGACACGAGCAGTACTTC	CASSLFSVVGAGGHEQYF
TRBV18	TRBJ1-1	-	-	TGTGCCAGCTCAGCGCAGGGCACTGAAGCTTTCTTT	CASSAQGTEAFF
TRBV7-3	TRBJ2-3	TRBD2	-	TGTGCCAGCAGCTTAAGCGGCGGGGGGGCCACAGATACGCAGTATTTT	CASSLSGGGATDTQYF
TRBV30	TRBJ2-7	TRBD2	-	TGTGCCTGGAGTATAGCGGGAGTCTACGAGCAGTACTTC	CAWSIAGVYEQYF
TRBV6-5	TRBJ2-1	-	-	TGTGCCAGCCTTGCAGGGAACAATGAGCAGTTCTTC	CASLAGNNEQFF
TRBV5-1	TRBJ2-7	TRBD1	-	TGCGCCAGCAGCTTGTCCCCCCGGACAGGGACCTACGAGCAGTACTTC	CASSLSPRTGTYEQYF